A single sample gave rise to the 23 T cell receptor beta chains below, sequenced in a study of post-analysis software for immune sequencing data. cDNA libraries for TCR beta contained unique molecular identifiers. A single record per CDR3 protein comes from TCRdb applying MiXCR to the PCR reads. The sample has roughly 620,000 distinct CDR3 sequences; roughly 46% are singletons. Study observations and caveats: TRBV segments more frequent in patients than in controls numbered five and included TRBV5-6, TRBV5-1 and TRBV20-1.

These receptors' antigens are unknown. Specimen: blood. All receptors come from a girl aged 5 to 17 with multiple sclerosis.

V usage is TRBV20-1 and J usage is TRBJ2-5; TRBD2 might be the D (5 bases). CDR1 and CDR2 from the germline V gene are DFQATT and SNEGSKA (reference sequence). The CDR3 has 14 amino acids. Trimming removed 6 bases at V and 2 bases at J, with 16 bases between. CDR3 residues: CSALEREGQETQYF. The CDR3 DNA reads as TGCAGTGCACTAGAAAGGGAAGGACAAGAGACCCAGTACTTC.

This clonotype was picked up one time. V and J are TRBV6-1 and TRBJ1-5; TRBD1 is a possible D gene (5 bases). The CDR3 is 15 amino acids. CDR1 and CDR2 from the germline V gene are MNHNS and SASEGT. V lost 7 bases and J lost 4, with 17 bases in between. CDR3 in DNA: TGTGCCAGCACCCCGGGGACGGGGGGGAATCAGCCCCAGCATTTT. Protein sequence: CASTPGTGGNQPQHF.

This sequence joins TRBV29-1 and TRBJ1-4, with D unresolved. The CDR3 runs 11 residues. The germline gives CDR1 SQVTM, CDR2 ANQGSEA. In DNA form, the CDR3 reads TGCAGTAGCCAGGAGGGTGAAAAACTGTTTTTT. Its protein product is CSSQEGEKLFF.

V and J are TRBV12-3 or TRBV12-4 and TRBJ2-7; 9 nucleotides agree with TRBD1. There are 14 residues in the CDR3. Trimming removed 5 bases from V and 4 bases from J; junction bases left unmatched: 6. The CDR3 sequence: CASSTGTGIYEQYF. The CDR3 nucleotides are TGTGCCAGCAGTACCGGGACAGGGATTTACGAGCAGTACTTC.

This clonotype was counted once. J is TRBJ1-2 and V is TRBV29-1; D might be TRBD1 (6 bases). The germline gives CDR1 SQVTM, CDR2 ANQGSEA. V gave up 0 bases and J gave up 4 bases, with 18 bases separating them. The CDR3 contains 16 residues. The chain's CDR3 is CSVEDTLAGETYGYTF. The CDR3 DNA sequence: TGCAGCGTTGAAGATACCCTGGCAGGGGAGACCTATGGCTACACCTTC.

In its sample, this clonotype was seen a few times. The CDR3 nucleotides read TGTGCCAGCAGTTTTGACAGGGCTAGCTCTGGGGCCAACGTCCTGACTTTC. Residues: CASSFDRASSGANVLTF. The J gene is TRBJ2-6, the V gene TRBV12-3 or TRBV12-4; 7 positions match TRBD1. V was clipped by 3 bases and J by 0 bases; unmatched bases: 5. The CDR3 consists of 17 residues.

V and J are TRBV12-3 or TRBV12-4 and TRBJ2-7; D may be TRBD1 or TRBD2 (5 bases each). The ends were cut back, 4 bases at V and 1 base at J, with 11 bases in the middle. This CDR3 is built from 14 residues. In DNA, the CDR3 is TGTGCCAGCAGTTCCCGGGACCAATCCTACGAGCAGTACTTC. Its translation: CASSSRDQSYEQYF.

This clonotype has just a few counts. The CDR3 is CASSENGDGYTF. The CDR3 nucleotides are TGCGCCAGCAGTGAGAATGGGGACGGCTACACCTTC. The chain carries TRBV10-2 and TRBJ1-2; possibly TRBD1 for D (5 bases). Germline V gene data show CDR1 as WSHSY and CDR2 as SAAADI. Trimming stripped 2 bases from V and 8 bases from J, with 9 bases between. The CDR3 loop spans 12 amino acids.

The gene calls are TRBV7-6 and TRBJ2-1; D gene unclear. The CDR3 covers 15 residues. Trimming took off 2 bases at V and 5 bases at J, with 13 bases between the two ends. Germline V gene lookup returns CDR1 SGHVS and CDR2 FNYEAQ. This CDR3 reads CASSLLLGSDNEQFF. CDR3 sequence (DNA): TGTGCCAGCAGCTTACTGTTGGGGTCGGACAATGAGCAGTTCTTC.

This clonotype occurred a few times. The rearrangement joins TRBV7-9 to TRBJ2-7, with D hard to call. The CDR3 totals 15 residues. CDR1 SEHNR and CDR2 FQNEAQ come from the germline V gene (reference sequence). Trimming stripped 1 base from V and 0 bases from J, with 10 bases between. As DNA, the CDR3 is TGTGCCAGCAGCTTAGAGGGTCAGAGCTCCTACGAGCAGTACTTC. Its protein is CASSLEGQSSYEQYF.

The chain recombines TRBV10-3 with TRBJ2-3, with a weak D call TRBD2 (6 bases). V gave up 0 bases and J gave up 0 bases, with 10 bases separating them. The CDR3 covers 16 residues. Per germline, CDR1 ENHRY and CDR2 SYGVKD. CDR3 residues: CAISESRGLSTDTQYF. As DNA, the CDR3 is TGTGCCATCAGTGAGTCTCGGGGACTTAGCACAGATACGCAGTATTTT.

The chain recombines TRBV3-1 with TRBJ2-7; no firm D call. The CDR3 is 14 amino acids. The germline V and J ends were trimmed by 0 bases and 1 base, with 7 bases remaining between them. Germline V lookup: CDR1 LGHDT, CDR2 YNNKEL (reference sequence). The CDR3 DNA is TGTGCCAGCAGCCAAGATTTCCCGTCCTACGAGCAGTACTTC. It translates to CASSQDFPSYEQYF.

Notes on this clonotype: An end of the junction differs from the germline gene, which may be a read error. This sequence joins TRBV25-1 and TRBJ2-5; 12 bases fit TRBD2. The CDR3 consists of 17 residues. CDR1 and CDR2 from the germline V gene are MGHDK and SYGVNS. The CDR3 loop is CASSELTTSGSGETRYF. The CDR3 DNA sequence: TGTGCCAGCAGTGAACTGACGACTAGCGGGAGTGGGGAGACCCGGTACTTC.

This clonotype was detected only a few times. The rearrangement links TRBV28 to TRBJ2-7; D gene uncertain. Trimming shortened V by 4 bases and J by 0 bases, and 10 bases separated the two germline ends. CDR3 length equals 14 residues. Germline lookup yields CDR1 MDHEN and CDR2 SYDVKM. The CDR3 DNA reads TGTGCCAGCAGTTCCAACGTACACTCCTACGAGCAGTACTTC. Translation: CASSSNVHSYEQYF.

CDR3 sequence (DNA): TGCAGTGCTAGAGCAATGCTAGCGGGGGGGGTCGATGAGCAGTTCTTC. Its protein product is CSARAMLAGGVDEQFF. V and J are TRBV20-1 and TRBJ2-1, with 12 bases aligning to TRBD2. V was pared by 1 base and J by 8 bases, with 9 bases of the junction left unmatched. This CDR3 spans 16 amino acids. Germline loops: CDR1 DFQATT, CDR2 SNEGSKA (reference sequence).

The V gene is TRBV10-3, the J gene TRBJ1-5, with TRBD1 matching over 8 bases. The CDR3 is 16 residues long. Trimming cost V 4 bases and J 0 bases; bases outside gene matches: 5. The germline gives CDR1 ENHRY, CDR2 SYGVKD. This CDR3 reads CAISGQGPYSNQPQHF. DNA of the CDR3: TGTGCCATCAGTGGACAGGGGCCCTATAGCAATCAGCCCCAGCATTTT.

J is TRBJ1-2 and V is TRBV5-1, with D perhaps matching TRBD1 (5 bases). The germline V and J ends were trimmed by 3 bases and 2 bases, with 8 bases remaining between them. Germline CDR1 and CDR2: SGHRS and YFSETQ. The CDR3 extends over 13 amino acids. In DNA, the CDR3 is TGCGCCAGCAGCTCGGACAACAACTATGGCTACACCTTC. It is translated as CASSSDNNYGYTF.

With respect to this clonotype: One end of the junction varies from germline; a read error may be responsible. The V and J genes are TRBV2 and TRBJ2-5; D uncertain. With the DNA end fitting TRBJ2-7 better, the J assignment may be wrong. Per the germline V gene, CDR1 is SNHLY and CDR2 is FYNNEI. This CDR3 is built from 14 residues. The CDR3 bases are TGTGCCGGCAGTGAGGATGCCCGCGGTTTCGAGCAGTACTTC. Translating gives CAGSEDARGFEQYF.

The chain combines TRBV20-1 with TRBJ2-4; the D call may be TRBD1 or TRBD2 (5 bases each). Germline V gene lookup returns CDR1 DFQATT and CDR2 SNEGSKA (reference sequence). The ends were cut back, 6 bases at V and 13 bases at J, with 16 bases in the middle. The CDR3 extends over 11 amino acids. The CDR3 here is CSARGGAEQYF. DNA for the CDR3: TGCAGTGCGAGGGGCGGAGCGGAGCAGTACTTC.

The rearrangement uses TRBV27 and TRBJ2-3, with 9 nucleotides matching TRBD2. Germline V CDR1 and CDR2: MNHEY, SMNVEV (reference sequence). V lost 2 bases and J lost 1; bases outside the gene matches: 4. This CDR3 is 16 amino acids long. The CDR3 loop reads CASSLRREGGTDTQYF. Written as DNA, the CDR3 is TGTGCCAGCAGTTTAAGGCGGGAGGGCGGCACAGATACGCAGTATTTT.

The chain carries TRBV4-1 and TRBJ1-5, with D perhaps matching TRBD1 (6 bases). Germline V lookup: CDR1 MGHRA, CDR2 YSYEKL. V was trimmed by 5 bases and J by 3 bases, leaving 17 bases between them. CDR3 length equals 16 residues. The CDR3 spells CASSGGQGLFNQPQHF. As DNA, the CDR3 is TGCGCCAGCAGCGGGGGGCAGGGTTTATTCAATCAGCCCCAGCATTTT.

The chain combines TRBV3-1 with TRBJ2-3; D is undetermined. V gave up 1 base and J gave up 1 base, with 21 bases separating them. The CDR3 consists of 19 residues. CDR1 LGHDT and CDR2 YNNKEL come from the germline V gene (reference sequence). In DNA, the CDR3 is TGTGCCAGCAGCCAAGTGTTCCGCACCAAAAGGGATCGCACAGATACGCAGTATTTT. Translation: CASSQVFRTKRDRTDTQYF.

This sequence joins TRBV12-3 or TRBV12-4 and TRBJ1-1, with TRBD1 as a possible D gene (5 bases). The CDR3 has 14 amino acids. Trimming removed 10 bases at V and 0 bases at J, with 15 bases between. The CDR3 DNA sequence: TGTGCCACCAGGGCCTTGGCAATGAACACTGAAGCTTTCTTT. Its translation is CATRALAMNTEAFF.